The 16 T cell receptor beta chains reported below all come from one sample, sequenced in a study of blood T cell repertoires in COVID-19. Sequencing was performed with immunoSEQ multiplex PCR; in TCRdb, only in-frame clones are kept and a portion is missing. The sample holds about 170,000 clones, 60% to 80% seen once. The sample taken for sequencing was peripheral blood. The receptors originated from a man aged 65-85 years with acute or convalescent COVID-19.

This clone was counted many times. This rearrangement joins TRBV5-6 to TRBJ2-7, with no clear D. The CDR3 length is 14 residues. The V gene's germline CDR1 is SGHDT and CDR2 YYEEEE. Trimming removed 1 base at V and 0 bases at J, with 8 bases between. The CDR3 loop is CASSLWRRSYEQYF. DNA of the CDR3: TGTGCCAGCAGCTTGTGGAGACGCTCCTACGAGCAGTACTTC. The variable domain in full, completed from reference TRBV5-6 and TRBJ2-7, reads DAGVTQSPTHLIKTRGQQVTLRCSPKSGHDTVSWYQQALGQGPQFIFQYYEEEERQRGNFPDRFSGHQFPNYSSELNVNALLLGDSALYLCASSLWRRSYEQYFGPGTRLTVT.

CDR3 sequence (DNA): TGCAGCGTTGAACCCCTTAGCGGGAGTGGGACAGATACGCAGTATTTT. Translation: CSVEPLSGSGTDTQYF. The rearrangement links TRBV29-1 to TRBJ2-3; 9 bases line up with TRBD2. This CDR3 comprises 16 residues. The germline V gene has CDR1 SQVTM and CDR2 ANQGSEA. V lost 2 bases to trimming and J lost 3 bases; unmatched junction nucleotides: 9.

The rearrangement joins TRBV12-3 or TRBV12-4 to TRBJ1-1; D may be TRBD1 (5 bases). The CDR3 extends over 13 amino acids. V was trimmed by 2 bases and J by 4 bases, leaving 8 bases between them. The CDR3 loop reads CASSLQGSTEAFF. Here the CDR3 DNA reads TGTGCCAGCAGTTTACAGGGCTCCACTGAAGCTTTCTTT.

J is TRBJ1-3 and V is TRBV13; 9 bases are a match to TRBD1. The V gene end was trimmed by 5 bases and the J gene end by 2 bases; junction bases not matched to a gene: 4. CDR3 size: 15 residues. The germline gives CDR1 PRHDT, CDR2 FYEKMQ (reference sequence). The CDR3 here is CASSKRQGAGNTIYF. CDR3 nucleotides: TGTGCCAGCAGCAAAAGACAGGGGGCTGGAAACACCATATATTTT.

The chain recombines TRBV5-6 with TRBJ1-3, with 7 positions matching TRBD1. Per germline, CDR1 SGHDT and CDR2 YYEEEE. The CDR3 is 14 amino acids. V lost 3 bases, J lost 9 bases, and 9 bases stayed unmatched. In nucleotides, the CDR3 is TGTGCCAGCAGCTCGACAGGGTCCGGATTCACCATATATTTT. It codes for CASSSTGSGFTIYF.

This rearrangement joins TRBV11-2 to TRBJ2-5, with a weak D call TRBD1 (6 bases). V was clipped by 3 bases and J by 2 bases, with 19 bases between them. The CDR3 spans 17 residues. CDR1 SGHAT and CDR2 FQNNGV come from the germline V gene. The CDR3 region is CASSLRGTRPFQETQYF. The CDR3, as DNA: TGTGCCAGCAGCTTGCGAGGGACAAGACCCTTTCAAGAGACCCAGTACTTC.

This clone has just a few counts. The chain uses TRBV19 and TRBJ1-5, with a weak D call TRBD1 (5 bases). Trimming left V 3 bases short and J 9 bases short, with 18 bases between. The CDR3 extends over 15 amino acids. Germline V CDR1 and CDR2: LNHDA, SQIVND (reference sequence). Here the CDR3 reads CASSMARGGTGPQHF. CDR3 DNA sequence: TGTGCCAGTAGTATGGCTAGGGGAGGTACCGGGCCCCAGCATTTT. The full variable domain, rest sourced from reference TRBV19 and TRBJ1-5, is DGGITQSPKYLFRKEGQNVTLSCEQNLNHDAMYWYRQDPGQGLRLIYYSQIVNDFQKGDIAEGYSVSREKKESFPLTVTSAQKNPTAFYLCASSMARGGTGPQHFGDGTRLSIL.

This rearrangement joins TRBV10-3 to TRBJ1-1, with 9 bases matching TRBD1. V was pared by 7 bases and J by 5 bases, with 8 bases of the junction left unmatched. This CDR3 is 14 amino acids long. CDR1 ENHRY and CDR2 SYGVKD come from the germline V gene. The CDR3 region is CAIKEGQGGTEAFF. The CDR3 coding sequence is TGTGCCATCAAAGAGGGACAGGGCGGAACTGAAGCTTTCTTT.

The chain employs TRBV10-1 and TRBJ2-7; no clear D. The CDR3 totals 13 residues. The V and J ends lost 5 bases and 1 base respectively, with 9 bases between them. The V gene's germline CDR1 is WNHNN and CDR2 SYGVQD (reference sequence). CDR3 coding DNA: TGCGCCAGCAGTCCCTACAGTTCCTACGAGCAGTACTTC. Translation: CASSPYSSYEQYF.

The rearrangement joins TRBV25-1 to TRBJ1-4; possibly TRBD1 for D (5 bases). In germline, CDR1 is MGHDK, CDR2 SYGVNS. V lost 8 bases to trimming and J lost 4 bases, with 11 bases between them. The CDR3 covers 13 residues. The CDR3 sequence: CASRGRVNEKLFF. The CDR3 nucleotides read TGTGCCAGCCGAGGCAGGGTTAATGAAAAACTGTTTTTT. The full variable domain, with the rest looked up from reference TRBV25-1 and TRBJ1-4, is EADIYQTPRYLVIGTGKKITLECSQTMGHDKMYWYQQDPGMELHLIHYSYGVNSTEKGDLSSESTVSRIRTEHFPLTLESARPSHTSQYLCASRGRVNEKLFFGSGTQLSVL.

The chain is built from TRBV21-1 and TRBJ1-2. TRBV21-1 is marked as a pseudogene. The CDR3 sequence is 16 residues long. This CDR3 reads CASSKRGRGGNYGYTF. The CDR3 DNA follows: TGTGCCAGCAGCAAAAGGGGGAGGGGCGGTAACTATGGCTACACCTTC.

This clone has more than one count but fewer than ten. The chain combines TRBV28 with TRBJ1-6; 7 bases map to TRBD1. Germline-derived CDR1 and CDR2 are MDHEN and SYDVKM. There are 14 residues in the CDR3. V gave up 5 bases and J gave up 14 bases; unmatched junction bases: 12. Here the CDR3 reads CASSTPGGFTSLHF. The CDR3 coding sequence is TGTGCCAGCAGTACGCCAGGGGGGTTCACCTCCCTCCACTTT.

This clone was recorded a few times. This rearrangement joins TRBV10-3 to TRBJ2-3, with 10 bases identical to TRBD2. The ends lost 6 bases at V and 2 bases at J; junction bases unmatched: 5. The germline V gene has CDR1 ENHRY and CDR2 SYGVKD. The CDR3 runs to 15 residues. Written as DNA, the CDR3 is TGTGCCATCAGGCCTAGCGGGGGAAACACAGATACGCAGTATTTT. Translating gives CAIRPSGGNTDTQYF.

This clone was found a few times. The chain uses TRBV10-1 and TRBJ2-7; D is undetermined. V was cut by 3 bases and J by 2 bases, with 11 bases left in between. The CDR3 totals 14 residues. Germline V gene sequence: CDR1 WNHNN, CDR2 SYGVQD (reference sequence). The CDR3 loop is CASSESARPYEQYF. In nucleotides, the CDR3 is TGCGCCAGCAGTGAAAGTGCCAGGCCCTACGAGCAGTACTTC.

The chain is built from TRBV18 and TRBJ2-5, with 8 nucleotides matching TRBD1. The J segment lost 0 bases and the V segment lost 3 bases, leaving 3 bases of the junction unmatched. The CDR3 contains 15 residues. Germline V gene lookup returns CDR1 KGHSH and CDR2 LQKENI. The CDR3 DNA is TGTGCCAGCTCACCGCGACAGGGGAACCAAGAGACCCAGTACTTC. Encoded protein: CASSPRQGNQETQYF.

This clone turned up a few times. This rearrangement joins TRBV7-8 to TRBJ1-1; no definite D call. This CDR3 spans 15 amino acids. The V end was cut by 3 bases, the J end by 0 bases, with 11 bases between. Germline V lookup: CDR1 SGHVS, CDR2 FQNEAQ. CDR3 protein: CASSFGRPMNTEAFF. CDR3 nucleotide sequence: TGTGCCAGCAGCTTCGGCAGGCCCATGAACACTGAAGCTTTCTTT.